Following are 14 T cell receptor beta chains from one sample sequenced in a study of blood T cells in healthy people across ages. A J-beta primer mix and a sample-barcoded 5' primer were used in a second PCR of about 7 to 12 cycles. TCRdb passed the 5' RACE reads through MiXCR, listing each CDR3 protein once. Among roughly 2 million distinct CDR3 sequences listed, approximately 50% were seen once. The sample was blood. Every receptor here comes from a woman in her thirties or forties in good health.

This clonotype was counted between two and nine times. The chain is built from TRBV9 and TRBJ2-1; D uncertain. Trimming took 0 bases from V and 6 from J, leaving 16 bases between them. The V gene's germline CDR1 is SGDLS and CDR2 YYNGEE. The CDR3 length is 16 residues. For the CDR3, the DNA is TGTGCCAGCAGCGTAGGGTCCACGACCCTAACCAATGAGCAGTTCTTC. Amino acid sequence: CASSVGSTTLTNEQFF. Variable domain in full (rest from reference TRBV9 and TRBJ2-1): DSGVTQTPKHLITATGQRVTLRCSPRSGDLSVYWYQQSLDQGLQFLIQYYNGEERAKGNILERFSAQQFPDLHSELNLSSLELGDSALYFCASSVGSTTLTNEQFFGPGTRLTVL.

This clonotype was picked up a small number of times. The chain links TRBV7-8 to TRBJ2-5, with 13 bases that match TRBD2. The DNA end lines up better with TRBJ2-7; the J call may be wrong. In germline, CDR1 is SGHVS, CDR2 FQNEAQ. CDR3 size: 14 residues. The CDR3: CATEPTSGGAEQYF. In DNA, the CDR3 is TGTGCCACCGAACCCACTAGCGGGGGGGCCGAGCAGTACTTC.

In nucleotides, the CDR3 is TGTGCCAGCGTAAGATCGATGGGTGAGCAGTTCTTC. Translation: CASVRSMGEQFF. The J gene is TRBJ2-1, the V gene TRBV6-2 or TRBV6-3; D gene ambiguous. Trimming removed 8 bases at V and 9 bases at J, with 14 bases between. Germline V gene data show CDR1 as MNHEY and CDR2 as SVGEGT. This CDR3 is 12 amino acids long.

Written as DNA, the CDR3 is TGTGCCACGCAGGGGGCTTTTGGAGATACGCAGTATTTT. This codes for CATQGAFGDTQYF. J is TRBJ2-3 and V is TRBV24-1; TRBD1 aligns across 8 bases. CDR3 length equals 13 residues. The germline gives CDR1 KGHDR, CDR2 SFDVKD. After removal of 10 bases from V and 5 bases from J, the junction contained 7 bases not matched to a gene.

This clonotype is a singleton in its sample. The CDR3 here is CSADYERGRTDTQYF. In DNA form, the CDR3 reads TGCAGTGCTGATTACGAGCGGGGGAGAACAGATACGCAGTATTTT. This rearrangement joins TRBV20-1 to TRBJ2-3; 8 bases line up with TRBD2. Germline CDR1 reads DFQATT; CDR2 reads SNEGSKA (reference sequence). The ends lost 5 bases at V and 3 bases at J; junction bases unmatched: 10. This CDR3 is built from 15 residues.

V and J are TRBV20-1 and TRBJ2-3; 7 bases map to TRBD1. With 6 bases clipped from V and 2 bases from J, the junction kept 8 bases outside the gene matches. Looked up from germline, CDR1 is DFQATT and CDR2 is SNEGSKA (reference sequence). The CDR3 totals 14 residues. For the CDR3, the DNA is TGCAGTGCACCGACAGGGCGTAACACAGATACGCAGTATTTT. It yields the protein CSAPTGRNTDTQYF.

The gene calls are TRBV7-2 and TRBJ1-6; D is unclear. The germline CDR1 and CDR2 sequences are SGHTA and FQGNSA. This CDR3 region has 14 residues. V was clipped by 0 bases and J by 9 bases, with 9 bases between them. CDR3 in amino acids: CASSLAQKGSPLHF. The DNA of the CDR3 is TGTGCCAGCAGCTTAGCGCAAAAGGGTTCACCCCTCCACTTT.

The chain is built from TRBV2 and TRBJ2-1; D not certain. This CDR3 contains 15 residues. V lost 0 bases and J lost 6, with 12 bases in between. Looked up from germline, CDR1 is SNHLY and CDR2 is FYNNEI. CDR3 sequence reads: CASSEAFASANEQFF. The CDR3, as DNA: TGTGCCAGCAGTGAAGCATTCGCATCGGCCAATGAGCAGTTCTTC.

This clonotype appeared a few times. The V gene is TRBV4-1, the J gene TRBJ2-3, with TRBD1 matching 10 bases. CDR3 length: 17 residues. The J segment lost 2 bases and the V segment lost 0 bases, leaving 5 bases of the junction unmatched. Germline V gives CDR1 MGHRA, CDR2 YSYEKL. DNA for the CDR3: TGCGCCAGCAGCCAAGAGTCGGGACAGGGGTCCACAGATACGCAGTATTTT. This encodes CASSQESGQGSTDTQYF.

The rearrangement joins TRBV5-1 to TRBJ2-7; the D gene could be TRBD1 or TRBD2 (6 bases each). CDR1 and CDR2 from the germline V gene are SGHRS and YFSETQ. The CDR3 extends over 13 amino acids. Trimming shortened V by 4 bases and J by 2 bases, and 10 bases separated the two germline ends. Here the CDR3 DNA reads TGCGCCAGCAGCGCGCGGGACACCTACGAGCAGTACTTC. It is translated as CASSARDTYEQYF.

This chain connects TRBV6-6 to TRBJ2-7; D is uncertain. V lost 6 bases and J 3 bases, leaving 12 bases between the germline ends. The CDR3 has 13 amino acids. Germline loops: CDR1 MNHNY, CDR2 SVGAGI (reference sequence). The CDR3 DNA reads as TGTGCCAGCAGGTCCCCGGGCCACTACGAGCAGTACTTC. This encodes CASRSPGHYEQYF.

The chain recombines TRBV20-1 with TRBJ2-7, with D perhaps matching TRBD2 (7 bases). Trimming pared 6 bases from V and 2 bases from J, leaving 17 bases between. The germline CDR1 and CDR2 sequences are DFQATT and SNEGSKA (reference sequence). This CDR3 has 14 amino acids. DNA of the CDR3: TGCAGTGCGCCGGGGGGCCACCCCCCCTACGAGCAGTACTTC. Its translation is CSAPGGHPPYEQYF.

The chain carries TRBV20-1 and TRBJ1-2, with 7 bases matching TRBD1. This CDR3 contains 16 residues. Germline CDR1 and CDR2: DFQATT and SNEGSKA (reference sequence). V was clipped by 5 bases and J by 4 bases; unmatched bases: 16. In DNA, the CDR3 is TGCAGTGCTCCAGTAGGTGGTAAGGGGGCAGGCTATGGCTACACCTTC. Protein: CSAPVGGKGAGYGYTF.

This sequence joins TRBV20-1 and TRBJ1-2, with D possibly TRBD1 on 6 matching bases. Germline V gives CDR1 DFQATT, CDR2 SNEGSKA (reference sequence). CDR3 length: 11 amino acids. Trimming pared 5 bases from V and 4 bases from J, leaving 8 bases between. The CDR3 coding sequence is TGCAGTGCTTACAGGGTCTATGGCTACACCTTC. Translated, it gives CSAYRVYGYTF.